The 6 T cell receptor beta chains listed next were all sequenced from one sample in a study of cytomegalovirus exposure and HLA in healthy donors. 13 Jbeta primers and 60 Vbeta primers were used for the PCR. Measured with immunoSEQ multiplex PCR; TCRdb has only the in-frame clones, and not every one. The sample contains 100,000 to 140,000 clones, 82% of which appear only once. Sequencing was performed on PBMCs. Receptors originate from a man under 40 in good health and CMV-seropositive.

The chain uses TRBV11-1 and TRBJ1-2; the match to TRBD1 covers 7 bases. The germline gives CDR1 SGHAT, CDR2 FQDESV (reference sequence). With V trimmed by 6 bases and J by 4 bases, 2 bases remained unmatched. This CDR3 has 12 amino acids. CDR3 DNA: TGTGCCAGCAGTTGGGACAGCTATGGCTACACCTTC. Encoded protein: CASSWDSYGYTF.

The chain carries TRBV6-5 and TRBJ1-2; the match to TRBD1 covers 7 bases. The CDR3 covers 15 residues. Trimming at V came to 2 bases and at J to 4 bases, leaving 7 bases not matched to a gene. Germline V gene lookup returns CDR1 MNHEY and CDR2 SVGAGI. The CDR3, as DNA: TGTGCCAGCAGTTACGACGGGACAGCCCCCTATGGCTACACCTTC. Translating it yields CASSYDGTAPYGYTF.

A single count supports this clone. The chain has TRBV9 and TRBJ1-2, with D perhaps matching TRBD1 (6 bases). The germline V and J ends were trimmed by 0 bases and 7 bases, with 10 bases remaining between them. The CDR3 has 13 amino acids. Germline CDR1 SGDLS, CDR2 YYNGEE. The CDR3 DNA follows: TGTGCCAGCAGCGTAGTTTTAGGGGGTGGCTACACCTTC. It encodes CASSVVLGGGYTF.

The chain is built from TRBV7-2 and TRBJ2-1, with D tentatively TRBD2 (6 bases). V was pared by 5 bases and J by 5 bases, with 19 bases between. This CDR3 is 16 amino acids long. Germline V gene data show CDR1 as SGHTA and CDR2 as FQGNSA. The CDR3 region has the DNA TGTGCCAGCAGCCTTAGCGGAGCTGGATTTGACAATGAGCAGTTCTTC. Amino acid sequence: CASSLSGAGFDNEQFF.

V usage is TRBV11-2 and J usage is TRBJ1-1; 8 bases align to TRBD1. This CDR3 has 16 amino acids. CDR1 and CDR2 (germline): SGHAT, FQNNGV. The V segment lost 3 bases and the J segment 0 bases; nucleotides outside the gene matches: 6. CDR3 in amino acids: CASSFGQGLLNTEAFF. Here the CDR3 DNA reads TGTGCCAGCAGCTTTGGACAGGGCCTGTTGAACACTGAAGCTTTCTTT.

The gene calls are TRBV15 and TRBJ2-7, with 7 bases matching TRBD1. Germline loops: CDR1 LNHNV, CDR2 YYDKDF (reference sequence). The CDR3 loop spans 13 amino acids. J was trimmed by 7 bases and V by 3 bases; bases with no gene match: 6. The CDR3 loop is CATSSGQVEEQYF. The CDR3 DNA is TGTGCCACCAGCAGCGGACAGGTAGAAGAGCAGTACTTC.